This TCR beta chain stems from a study of identical twins. Findings of the study overall: Models underestimated TCR alpha sharing (out-of-frame) in monozygotic twins.

TCRdb reanalysed the 5' RACE reads using MiXCR and keeps one entry per CDR3 protein. The table includes about 470,000 distinct CDR3 sequences, 24% detected once. CDR1 and CDR2 from the germline V gene are LNHNV and YYDKDF (reference sequence). The CDR3 is 18 residues long. After removal of 3 bases from V and 3 bases from J, the junction contained 9 bases not matched to a gene. Remarks on this clonotype: What it binds is unknown.

The data were also submitted as part of a second study, on T cells expressing NK-cell markers.

This sequence was found in a woman aged 18-35 years in good health. The sequenced material came from CD4+ T cells sorted from blood. The chain employs TRBV15 and TRBJ2-1, with TRBD2 identical over 12 bases. CDR3 protein: CATSREASGRAYYNEQFF. The DNA of the CDR3 is TGTGCCACCAGCAGGGAAGCTAGCGGGAGGGCGTACTACAATGAGCAGTTCTTC.